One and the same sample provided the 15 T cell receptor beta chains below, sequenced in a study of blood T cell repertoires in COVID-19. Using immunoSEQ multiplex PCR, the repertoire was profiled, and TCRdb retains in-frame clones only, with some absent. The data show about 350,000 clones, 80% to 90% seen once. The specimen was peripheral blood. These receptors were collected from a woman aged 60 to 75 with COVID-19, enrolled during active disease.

The CDR3 coding sequence is TGCAGTGCGGCAGTGAACACTGAAGCTTTCTTT. It yields the protein CSAAVNTEAFF. The rearrangement links TRBV20-1 to TRBJ1-1; D is undetermined. Trimming removed 6 bases from V and 0 bases from J, with 5 bases in between. CDR1 is DFQATT, CDR2 SNEGSKA, per germline (reference sequence). The CDR3 loop spans 11 amino acids.

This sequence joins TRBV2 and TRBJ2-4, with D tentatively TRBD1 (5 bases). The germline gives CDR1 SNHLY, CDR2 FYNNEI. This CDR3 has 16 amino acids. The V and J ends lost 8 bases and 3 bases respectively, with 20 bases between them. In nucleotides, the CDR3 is TGTGCCAGCGAGGTTAACGTGGGGCGCAGCAAAAACATTCAGTACTTC. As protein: CASEVNVGRSKNIQYF. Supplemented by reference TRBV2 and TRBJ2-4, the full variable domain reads EPEVTQTPSHQVTQMGQEVILRCVPISNHLYFYWYRQILGQKVEFLVSFYNNEISEKSEIFDDQFSVERPDGSNFTLKIRSTKLEDSAMYFCASEVNVGRSKNIQYFGAGTRLSVL.

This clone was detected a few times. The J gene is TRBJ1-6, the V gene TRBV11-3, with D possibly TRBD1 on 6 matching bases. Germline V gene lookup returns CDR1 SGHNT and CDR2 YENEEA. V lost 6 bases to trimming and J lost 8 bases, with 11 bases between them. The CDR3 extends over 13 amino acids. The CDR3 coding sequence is TGTGCCAGCAGGAAACAGGGACATTCACCCCTCCACTTT. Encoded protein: CASRKQGHSPLHF. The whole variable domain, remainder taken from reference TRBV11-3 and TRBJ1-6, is EAGVVQSPRYKIIEKKQPVAFWCNPISGHNTLYWYLQNLGQGPELLIRYENEEAVDDSQLPKDRFSAERLKGVDSTLKIQPAELGDSAVYLCASRKQGHSPLHFGNGTRLTVT.

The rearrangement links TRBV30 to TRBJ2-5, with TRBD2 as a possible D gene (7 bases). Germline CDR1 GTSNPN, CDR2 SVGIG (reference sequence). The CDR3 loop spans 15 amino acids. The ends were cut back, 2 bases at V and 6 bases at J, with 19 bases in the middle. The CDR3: CAWSHQGGAGKTQYF. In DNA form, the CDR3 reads TGTGCCTGGAGTCACCAAGGGGGGGCGGGGAAGACCCAGTACTTC. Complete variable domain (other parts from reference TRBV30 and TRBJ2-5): SQTIHQWPATLVQPVGSPLSLECTVEGTSNPNLYWYRQAAGRGLQLLFYSVGIGQISSEVPQNLSASRPQDRQFILSSKKLLLSDSGFYLCAWSHQGGAGKTQYFGPGTRLLVL.

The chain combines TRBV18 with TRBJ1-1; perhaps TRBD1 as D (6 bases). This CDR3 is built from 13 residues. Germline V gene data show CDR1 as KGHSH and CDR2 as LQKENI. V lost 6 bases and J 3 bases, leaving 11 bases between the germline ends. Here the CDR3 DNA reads TGTGCCAGCTCCCCAGGGGCGGACACTGAAGCTTTCTTT. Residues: CASSPGADTEAFF.

CDR3 amino acids: CASSYQGIGYEQYF. CDR3 nucleotides: TGTGCCAGCAGCTACCAGGGGATTGGCTACGAGCAGTACTTC. This chain connects TRBV7-2 to TRBJ2-7, with D possibly matching TRBD1 (6 bases). Germline CDR1 reads SGHTA; CDR2 reads FQGNSA. Trimming took 4 bases from V and 3 from J, leaving 13 bases between them. The CDR3 consists of 14 residues.

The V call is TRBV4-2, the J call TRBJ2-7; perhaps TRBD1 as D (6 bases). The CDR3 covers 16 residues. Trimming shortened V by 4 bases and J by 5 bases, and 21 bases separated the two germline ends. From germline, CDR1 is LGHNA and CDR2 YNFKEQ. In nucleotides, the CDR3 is TGTGCCAGCAGCCCCCGCTTAGAGGGGGAAGCCCACGAGCAGTACTTC. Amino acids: CASSPRLEGEAHEQYF.

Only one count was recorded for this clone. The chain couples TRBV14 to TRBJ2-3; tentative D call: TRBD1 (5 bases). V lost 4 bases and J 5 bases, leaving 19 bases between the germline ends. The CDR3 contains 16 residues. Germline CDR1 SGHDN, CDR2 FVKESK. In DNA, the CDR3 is TGTGCCAGCAGCCTGGATAGGGGCCCAACGGGAGATACGCAGTATTTT. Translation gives CASSLDRGPTGDTQYF.

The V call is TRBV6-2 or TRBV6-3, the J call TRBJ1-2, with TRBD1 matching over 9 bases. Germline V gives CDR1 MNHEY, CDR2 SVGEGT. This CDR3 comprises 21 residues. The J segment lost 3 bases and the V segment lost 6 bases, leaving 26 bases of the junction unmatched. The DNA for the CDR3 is TGTGCCAGCAGCTCCGACAGGCGACCGGGACAGGGAATTATTCCGCACTATGGCTACACCTTC. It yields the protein CASSSDRRPGQGIIPHYGYTF.

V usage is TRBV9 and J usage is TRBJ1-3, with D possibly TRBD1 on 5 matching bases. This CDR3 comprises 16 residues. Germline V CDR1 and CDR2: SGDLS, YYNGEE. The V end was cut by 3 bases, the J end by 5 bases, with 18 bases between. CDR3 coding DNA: TGTGCCAGCAGCGCAAGTCAGGGCCTTGATAGAAACACCATATATTTT. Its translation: CASSASQGLDRNTIYF. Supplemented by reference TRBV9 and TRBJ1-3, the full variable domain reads DSGVTQTPKHLITATGQRVTLRCSPRSGDLSVYWYQQSLDQGLQFLIQYYNGEERAKGNILERFSAQQFPDLHSELNLSSLELGDSALYFCASSASQGLDRNTIYFGEGSWLTVV.

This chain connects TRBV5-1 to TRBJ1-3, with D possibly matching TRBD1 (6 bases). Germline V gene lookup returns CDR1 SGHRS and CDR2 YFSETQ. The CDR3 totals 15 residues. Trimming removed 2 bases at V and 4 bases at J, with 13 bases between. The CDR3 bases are TGCGCCAGCAGCTTTACAGGGTTGCGAGGAAACACCATATATTTT. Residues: CASSFTGLRGNTIYF.

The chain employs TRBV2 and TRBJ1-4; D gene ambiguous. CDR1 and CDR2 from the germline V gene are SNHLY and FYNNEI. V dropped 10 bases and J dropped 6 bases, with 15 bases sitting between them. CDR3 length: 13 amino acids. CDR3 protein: CATRFAGDEKLFF. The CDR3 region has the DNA TGTGCCACACGATTTGCGGGAGATGAAAAACTGTTTTTT. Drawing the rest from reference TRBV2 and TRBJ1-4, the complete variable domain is EPEVTQTPSHQVTQMGQEVILRCVPISNHLYFYWYRQILGQKVEFLVSFYNNEISEKSEIFDDQFSVERPDGSNFTLKIRSTKLEDSAMYFCATRFAGDEKLFFGSGTQLSVL.

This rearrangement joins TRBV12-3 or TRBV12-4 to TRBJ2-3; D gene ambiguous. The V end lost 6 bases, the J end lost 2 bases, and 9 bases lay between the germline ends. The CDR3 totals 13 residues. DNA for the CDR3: TGTGCCAGCAGCGCGATTAACACAGATACGCAGTATTTT. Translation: CASSAINTDTQYF.

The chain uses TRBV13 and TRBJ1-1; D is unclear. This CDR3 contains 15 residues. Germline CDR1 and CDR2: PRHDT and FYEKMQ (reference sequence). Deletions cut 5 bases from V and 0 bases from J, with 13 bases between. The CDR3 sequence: CASSPGGTMNTEAFF. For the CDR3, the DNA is TGTGCCAGCAGCCCGGGTGGAACCATGAACACTGAAGCTTTCTTT.

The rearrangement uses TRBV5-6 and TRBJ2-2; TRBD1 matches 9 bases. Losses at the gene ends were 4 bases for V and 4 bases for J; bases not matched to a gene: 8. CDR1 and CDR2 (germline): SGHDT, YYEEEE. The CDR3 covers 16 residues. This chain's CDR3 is CASSPTGGGFTGELFF. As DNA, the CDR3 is TGTGCCAGCAGCCCGACAGGGGGGGGATTCACCGGGGAGCTGTTTTTT.